The rows below give T cell receptor beta chains drawn from one sample of a study of blood T cell repertoires in COVID-19. Method: immunoSEQ multiplex PCR; TCRdb's copy keeps in-frame clones and lacks some. The table has some 220,000 clones, roughly 80% seen once. Sequencing used peripheral blood. The source of these receptors is a woman in her 70s with COVID-19, enrolled during active disease. CDR3s include the opening cysteine and the closing phenylalanine or tryptophan. The D gene is left open where the match is weak. Expanded clones are given a class, and other clones once, few, many or no size at all.

v_gene,d_gene,len,j_gene,abundance,CDR3nt,CDR3aa
TRBV14,.,12,TRBJ1-2,.,TGTGCCAGCAGCCACGCTCGCGGGAGCTACACCTTC,CASSHARGSYTF
TRBV5-5,.,13,TRBJ1-1,.,TGTGCCAGCAGCTCCGGGGTAAACACTGAAGCTTTCTTT,CASSSGVNTEAFF
TRBV5-1,.,16,TRBJ2-3,.,TGCGCCAGCAGCTTGGCCAATACAGGGAACACAGATACGCAGTATTTT,CASSLANTGNTDTQYF
TRBV25-1,.,15,TRBJ1-1,.,TGTGCCAGCAGTGAACTTCTAGGGGTTAGGACTGAAGCTTTCTTT,CASSELLGVRTEAFF
TRBV5-1,.,15,TRBJ2-5,once,TGCGCCAGCAGAATAGTCGAGGGAGAACAAGAGACCCAGTACTTC,CASRIVEGEQETQYF
TRBV18,TRBD1,13,TRBJ1-2,.,TGTGCCAGCTCACCGGACAGGGACTATGGCTACACCTTC,CASSPDRDYGYTF
TRBV7-9,TRBD2,17,TRBJ2-1,.,TGTGCCAGCAGCTTAGCGTGGACTAGCGGGAGTGAGGGTGAGCAGTTCTTC,CASSLAWTSGSEGEQFF
TRBV18,.,13,TRBJ1-6,.,TGTGCCAGCTCACCCACTCTCAATTCACCCCTCCACTTT,CASSPTLNSPLHF
TRBV24-1,TRBD1,17,TRBJ1-6,.,TGTGCCACCAGTCCTGACCGTCCGGGACAGGGGAATTCACCCCTCCACTTT,CATSPDRPGQGNSPLHF
TRBV18,.,13,TRBJ1-5,.,TGTGCCAGCTCCCTCGGCGGAAGTCAGCCCCAGCATTTT,CASSLGGSQPQHF
TRBV6-2/TRBV6-3,TRBD1,21,TRBJ2-2,.,TGTGCCAGCAGTTCCCGATTTTACAGGGGGGCTAACCCCTTTGACACCGGGGAGCTGTTTTTT,CASSSRFYRGANPFDTGELFF